A selection of T cell receptor beta chains follows, all from one sample in a study of blood T cell repertoires in COVID-19. Only in-frame clones appear in the TCRdb table, and some are missing; sequencing was by immunoSEQ multiplex PCR. The sample includes 20,000 to 25,000 clones, 75% to 95% of them seen just once. Sequencing was carried out using peripheral blood. Receptors originate from an older woman with active COVID-19. Both conserved end residues are part of each CDR3. D genes are given only for firm matches. The size entry is marked missing in some rows and otherwise reads once, few, many or a size class.

d_gene: TRBD2
j_gene: TRBJ2-7
v_gene: TRBV6-5
abundance: -
len: 14
CDR3aa: CASSYSGRAGEQYF
CDR3nt: TGTGCCAGCAGTTACAGCGGGAGGGCCGGCGAGCAGTACTTC

d_gene: TRBD2
j_gene: TRBJ2-1
v_gene: TRBV7-2
abundance: -
len: 16
CDR3aa: CASSSQGAGGRNEQFF
CDR3nt: TGTGCCAGCAGCTCCCAGGGTGCGGGAGGGAGAAATGAGCAGTTCTTC

d_gene: -
j_gene: TRBJ1-3
v_gene: TRBV7-6
abundance: -
len: 15
CDR3aa: CASSLGNGYGNTIYF
CDR3nt: TGTGCCAGCAGCTTAGGAAATGGGTACGGGAACACCATATATTTT

d_gene: TRBD2
j_gene: TRBJ2-5
v_gene: TRBV18
abundance: once
len: 16
CDR3aa: CASSLEQLAGVETQYF
CDR3nt: TGTGCCAGCTCACTGGAGCAACTAGCGGGAGTAGAGACCCAGTACTTC

d_gene: -
j_gene: TRBJ2-7
v_gene: TRBV3-1/TRBV3-2
abundance: -
len: 15
CDR3aa: CASSQGFRLRYEQYF
CDR3nt: TGTGCCAGCAGCCAAGGGTTCAGATTACGATACGAGCAGTACTTC

d_gene: -
j_gene: TRBJ2-2
v_gene: TRBV28
abundance: -
len: 14
CDR3aa: CASSVSDYTGELFF
CDR3nt: TGTGCCAGCAGCGTATCAGACTACACCGGGGAGCTGTTTTTT

d_gene: TRBD2
j_gene: TRBJ2-7
v_gene: TRBV7-9
abundance: -
len: 16
CDR3aa: CASRGKPSGSGHEQYF
CDR3nt: TGTGCCAGCAGGGGAAAACCTAGCGGGAGCGGCCACGAGCAGTACTTC

d_gene: TRBD2
j_gene: TRBJ2-5
v_gene: TRBV2
abundance: -
len: 12
CDR3aa: CASKREGETQYF
CDR3nt: TGTGCCAGCAAAAGGGAGGGAGAGACCCAGTACTTC

d_gene: -
j_gene: TRBJ1-5
v_gene: TRBV2
abundance: -
len: 15
CDR3aa: CASHTGFGENQPQHF
CDR3nt: TGTGCCAGCCACACAGGGTTTGGAGAAAATCAGCCCCAGCATTTT

d_gene: TRBD1
j_gene: TRBJ1-2
v_gene: TRBV5-4
abundance: once
len: 13
CDR3aa: CASSTTGNYGYTF
CDR3nt: TGTGCCAGCAGCACGACAGGGAACTATGGCTACACCTTC

d_gene: TRBD2
j_gene: TRBJ2-1
v_gene: TRBV6-5
abundance: -
len: 15
CDR3aa: CASSPGGLAQDEQFF
CDR3nt: TGTGCCAGCAGTCCAGGGGGACTAGCTCAGGATGAGCAGTTCTTC

d_gene: -
j_gene: TRBJ2-7
v_gene: TRBV25-1
abundance: -
len: 12
CDR3aa: CASSDLGGEQYF
CDR3nt: TGTGCCAGCAGTGATCTGGGGGGCGAGCAGTACTTC

d_gene: -
j_gene: TRBJ1-5
v_gene: TRBV7-2
abundance: -
len: 14
CDR3aa: CASSLQGRNQPQHF
CDR3nt: TGTGCCAGCAGCTTGCAGGGTCGGAATCAGCCCCAGCATTTT

d_gene: -
j_gene: TRBJ1-2
v_gene: TRBV25-1
abundance: -
len: 14
CDR3aa: CASSESPGPYGYTF
CDR3nt: TGTGCCAGCAGTGAATCGCCAGGGCCATATGGCTACACCTTC

d_gene: -
j_gene: TRBJ2-7
v_gene: TRBV7-6
abundance: -
len: 15
CDR3aa: CASSLVAGNSYEQYF
CDR3nt: TGTGCCAGCAGCTTAGTGGCAGGGAATTCCTACGAGCAGTACTTC

d_gene: TRBD1
j_gene: TRBJ1-4
v_gene: TRBV5-1
abundance: -
len: 13
CDR3aa: CASSSGQGEKLFF
CDR3nt: TGCGCCAGCAGCTCGGGACAGGGGGAAAAACTGTTTTTT

d_gene: TRBD2
j_gene: TRBJ2-3
v_gene: TRBV15
abundance: -
len: 16
CDR3aa: CATSRGTSGYTDTQYF
CDR3nt: TGTGCCACCAGCAGAGGGACTAGCGGTTACACAGATACGCAGTATTTT

d_gene: -
j_gene: TRBJ2-3
v_gene: TRBV28
abundance: -
len: 14
CDR3aa: CASIYSGSTDTQYF
CDR3nt: TGTGCCAGCATATATAGCGGCAGCACAGATACGCAGTATTTT

d_gene: -
j_gene: TRBJ1-1
v_gene: TRBV18
abundance: -
len: 13
CDR3aa: CASSRETDLEAFF
CDR3nt: TGTGCCAGCTCCCGCGAGACAGACCTAGAAGCTTTCTTT

d_gene: -
j_gene: TRBJ1-2
v_gene: TRBV14
abundance: -
len: 16
CDR3aa: CASSQIPGWNAYGYTF
CDR3nt: TGTGCCAGCAGCCAAATACCAGGGTGGAACGCATATGGCTACACCTTC

d_gene: TRBD1
j_gene: TRBJ2-7
v_gene: TRBV10-3
abundance: -
len: 13
CDR3aa: CAITLDRGYEQYF
CDR3nt: TGTGCCATCACCTTGGACAGGGGTTACGAGCAGTACTTC

d_gene: -
j_gene: TRBJ2-1
v_gene: TRBV11-3
abundance: -
len: 15
CDR3aa: CASSLGQVPYNEQFF
CDR3nt: TGTGCCAGCAGCTTAGGGCAGGTCCCCTACAATGAGCAGTTCTTC

d_gene: TRBD1
j_gene: TRBJ1-3
v_gene: TRBV2
abundance: once
len: 15
CDR3aa: CASSVRQGTGNTIYF
CDR3nt: TGTGCCAGCAGTGTCCGACAGGGAACTGGAAACACCATATATTTT

d_gene: -
j_gene: TRBJ2-5
v_gene: TRBV19
abundance: -
len: 16
CDR3aa: CASSPKKVGLRETQYF
CDR3nt: TGTGCCAGTAGTCCGAAAAAAGTGGGGCTCCGGGAGACCCAGTACTTC

d_gene: -
j_gene: TRBJ1-5
v_gene: TRBV6-6
abundance: -
len: 14
CDR3aa: CASSYVKKNQPQHF
CDR3nt: TGTGCCAGCAGTTACGTCAAAAAAAATCAGCCCCAGCATTTT

d_gene: TRBD1
j_gene: TRBJ2-7
v_gene: TRBV5-1
abundance: -
len: 14
CDR3aa: CASSLTGGGYEQYF
CDR3nt: TGCGCCAGCAGCTTGACAGGGGGCGGATACGAGCAGTACTTC

d_gene: TRBD2
j_gene: TRBJ2-1
v_gene: TRBV4-1
abundance: -
len: 16
CDR3aa: CASSQAILAGGREQFF
CDR3nt: TGCGCCAGCAGCCAAGCCATCCTAGCGGGAGGCCGGGAGCAGTTCTTC

d_gene: -
j_gene: TRBJ2-4
v_gene: TRBV3-1/TRBV3-2
abundance: -
len: 12
CDR3aa: CASSQANRVQYF
CDR3nt: TGTGCCAGCAGCCAAGCAAACAGGGTACAGTACTTC

d_gene: -
j_gene: TRBJ1-5
v_gene: TRBV29-1
abundance: -
len: 15
CDR3aa: CSVEDSAAGRQPQHF
CDR3nt: TGCAGCGTTGAAGATTCGGCCGCGGGGCGACAGCCCCAGCATTTT

d_gene: -
j_gene: TRBJ1-5
v_gene: TRBV6-2/TRBV6-3
abundance: -
len: 16
CDR3aa: CASSYDPPGSNQPQHF
CDR3nt: TGTGCCAGCAGTTATGATCCCCCCGGGAGCAATCAGCCCCAGCATTTT

d_gene: -
j_gene: TRBJ1-6
v_gene: TRBV27
abundance: -
len: 14
CDR3aa: CASSGFSLGSPLHF
CDR3nt: TGTGCCAGCAGTGGCTTTAGCTTGGGTTCACCCCTCCACTTT

d_gene: -
j_gene: TRBJ2-7
v_gene: TRBV11-3
abundance: -
len: 13
CDR3aa: CASSSNRVSEQYF
CDR3nt: TGTGCCAGCAGCTCGAACAGGGTATCCGAGCAGTACTTC